The 14 T cell receptor beta chains presented below share a single source sample, sequenced in a study of blood T cell repertoires in COVID-19. TCRdb's copy holds only in-frame clones and misses some; the assay was immunoSEQ multiplex PCR. The repertoire holds 120,000 or so clones, with 70% to 85% as singletons. The specimen sequenced was peripheral blood. These receptors all come from a woman aged 45-59 years with acute or convalescent COVID-19.

The chain recombines TRBV5-6 with TRBJ2-7; D call uncertain. CDR3 length equals 13 residues. The germline V gene has CDR1 SGHDT and CDR2 YYEEEE. V lost 2 bases, J lost 5 bases, and 11 bases lay in between. CDR3 loop: CASSLAQSDEQYF. DNA for the CDR3: TGTGCCAGCAGCTTAGCGCAGTCGGACGAGCAGTACTTC.

The chain has TRBV7-9 and TRBJ2-2; TRBD1 agrees at 8 bases. After removal of 3 bases from V and 1 base from J, the junction contained 1 base not matched to a gene. Germline CDR1 and CDR2: SEHNR and FQNEAQ (reference sequence). The CDR3 runs to 15 residues. CDR3 region: CASSFGQGNTGELFF. In DNA form, the CDR3 reads TGTGCCAGCAGCTTCGGACAGGGGAACACCGGGGAGCTGTTTTTT. Supplemented by reference TRBV7-9 and TRBJ2-2, the full variable domain reads DTGVSQNPRHKITKRGQNVTFRCDPISEHNRLYWYRQTLGQGPEFLTYFQNEAQLEKSRLLSDRFSAERPKGSFSTLEIQRTEQGDSAMYLCASSFGQGNTGELFFGEGSRLTVL.

The V call is TRBV19, the J call TRBJ1-1; the match to TRBD1 covers 7 bases. Germline lookup yields CDR1 LNHDA and CDR2 SQIVND (reference sequence). CDR3 length: 14 amino acids. J gave up 4 bases and V 1 base, and 3 bases lay outside the gene matches. CDR3 sequence: CASSIVAGGTEAFF. DNA of the CDR3: TGTGCCAGTAGTATAGTCGCAGGGGGCACTGAAGCTTTCTTT.

This chain uses TRBV3-1 (or the pseudogene TRBV3-2) with TRBJ2-3, with 9 bases identical to TRBD2. Germline CDR1 is LGHDT and CDR2 is YNNKEL (reference sequence). V dropped 1 base and J dropped 0; count of bases not matched to a gene: 5. There are 17 residues in the CDR3. As DNA, the CDR3 is TGTGCCAGCAGCCAAGTTCCGAGCGGGGGGAGCACAGATACGCAGTATTTT. Its translation is CASSQVPSGGSTDTQYF.

This clone was picked up a small number of times. In DNA form, the CDR3 reads TGTGCCAGCAGTGAATCAGGGGGAGGGCCCCAGCATTTT. Translated: CASSESGGGPQHF. The rearrangement links TRBV6-1 to TRBJ1-5, with 7 bases identical to TRBD1. Per germline, CDR1 MNHNS and CDR2 SASEGT. This CDR3 has 13 amino acids. Unmatched junction bases numbered 4, after V lost 2 bases and J lost 9 bases.

The CDR3 DNA is TGTGCCAGCAGCGTTCACGGGGAGCTGTTTTTT. It is translated as CASSVHGELFF. This chain connects TRBV9 to TRBJ2-2; D gene uncertain. V lost 2 bases and J lost 7, with 3 bases in between. CDR1 and CDR2 from the germline V gene are SGDLS and YYNGEE. The CDR3 extends over 11 amino acids.

The rearrangement links TRBV5-1 to TRBJ2-1, with a tentative D call TRBD2 (5 bases). Trimming left V 4 bases short and J 4 bases short, with 9 bases between. CDR1 is SGHRS, CDR2 YFSETQ, per germline. This CDR3 region has 13 residues. The CDR3 spells CASSQDWYNEQFF. The DNA for the CDR3 is TGCGCCAGCAGCCAGGACTGGTACAATGAGCAGTTCTTC.

This rearrangement joins TRBV9 to TRBJ1-1; no clear D gene. This CDR3 spans 16 amino acids. With 0 bases removed from V and 5 bases from J, the gap between germline ends came to 17 bases. The V gene's germline CDR1 is SGDLS and CDR2 YYNGEE. CDR3 DNA: TGTGCCAGCAGCGTAGGGCATGGGCAGGTGATAACTGAAGCTTTCTTT. This gives the protein CASSVGHGQVITEAFF.

The rearrangement links TRBV5-1 to TRBJ2-2, with 7 bases lining up with TRBD2. The V and J ends lost 0 bases and 2 bases, in that order; junction bases with no gene match: 7. The CDR3 extends over 17 amino acids. Germline V gene sequence: CDR1 SGHRS, CDR2 YFSETQ. The CDR3 region is CASSLARGGRNTGELFF. The CDR3 coding sequence is TGCGCCAGCAGCTTGGCCCGGGGAGGGAGAAACACCGGGGAGCTGTTTTTT.

The rearrangement uses TRBV5-8 and TRBJ1-4; weak D call: TRBD1 (5 bases). There are 15 residues in the CDR3. Germline V gene sequence: CDR1 SGHTS, CDR2 YDEGEE. V dropped 0 bases and J dropped 3 bases, with 9 bases sitting between them. The CDR3 loop is CASSLGQGANEKLFF. CDR3 bases: TGTGCCAGCAGCTTGGGTCAAGGGGCTAATGAAAAACTGTTTTTT.

The gene calls are TRBV6-5 and TRBJ2-7, with 9 bases matching TRBD2. The CDR3 runs to 16 residues. V gave up 0 bases and J gave up 3 bases; unmatched junction bases: 6. Germline assignment: CDR1 MNHEY and CDR2 SVGAGI. CDR3 in DNA: TGTGCCAGCAGTTACTCGCGACCAGCGGGGGGCTACGAGCAGTACTTC. Residues: CASSYSRPAGGYEQYF.

This clone has just one count. The chain uses TRBV9 and TRBJ1-5; D call uncertain. Germline V lookup: CDR1 SGDLS, CDR2 YYNGEE. The CDR3 totals 13 residues. Trimming took 2 bases from V and 5 from J, leaving 8 bases between them. CDR3 sequence reads: CASSVSPDQPQHF. The CDR3 DNA reads as TGTGCCAGCAGCGTTAGCCCGGATCAGCCCCAGCATTTT.

The chain recombines TRBV15 with TRBJ1-5; unclear D gene. Germline values: CDR1 LNHNV, CDR2 YYDKDF (reference sequence). Trimming took off 0 bases at V and 7 bases at J, with 13 bases between the two ends. CDR3 length equals 15 residues. CDR3 amino acids: CATSRDRVPGQPQHF. The CDR3 coding sequence is TGTGCCACCAGCAGAGATCGGGTCCCCGGGCAGCCCCAGCATTTT.

The chain is built from TRBV5-4 and TRBJ2-3; the match to TRBD1 covers 7 bases. This CDR3 comprises 15 residues. Germline V gene lookup returns CDR1 SGHNT and CDR2 YYREEE (reference sequence). J lost 3 bases, V lost 4 bases, and 8 bases had no gene match. The CDR3 sequence: CASSRSGGSTDTQYF. The CDR3 DNA reads TGTGCCAGCAGCCGATCAGGGGGAAGTACAGATACGCAGTATTTT.